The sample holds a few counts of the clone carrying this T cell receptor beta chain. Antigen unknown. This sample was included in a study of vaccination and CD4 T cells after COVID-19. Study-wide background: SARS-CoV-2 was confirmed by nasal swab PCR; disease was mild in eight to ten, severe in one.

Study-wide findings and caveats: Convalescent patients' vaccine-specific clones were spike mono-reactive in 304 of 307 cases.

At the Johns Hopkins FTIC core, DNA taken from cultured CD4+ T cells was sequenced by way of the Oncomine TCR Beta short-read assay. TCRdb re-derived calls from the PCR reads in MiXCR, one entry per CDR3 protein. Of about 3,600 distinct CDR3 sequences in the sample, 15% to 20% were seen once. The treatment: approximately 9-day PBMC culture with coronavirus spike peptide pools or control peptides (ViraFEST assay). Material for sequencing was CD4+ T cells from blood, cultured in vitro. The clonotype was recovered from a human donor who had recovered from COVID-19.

The CDR3 nucleotides read TGTGCCAGTAGTTTCCGGAGACGGCCCTTAAACTCCTCCCGTAGGGGCAATCAGCCCCAGCATTTT. Its protein is CASSFRRRPLNSSRRGNQPQHF. This chain joins TRBV19 and TRBJ1-5; D not certain. The CDR3 sequence is 22 residues long. Per the germline V gene, CDR1 is LNHDA and CDR2 is SQIVND (reference sequence). V was trimmed by 5 bases and J by 2 bases, leaving 34 bases between them.